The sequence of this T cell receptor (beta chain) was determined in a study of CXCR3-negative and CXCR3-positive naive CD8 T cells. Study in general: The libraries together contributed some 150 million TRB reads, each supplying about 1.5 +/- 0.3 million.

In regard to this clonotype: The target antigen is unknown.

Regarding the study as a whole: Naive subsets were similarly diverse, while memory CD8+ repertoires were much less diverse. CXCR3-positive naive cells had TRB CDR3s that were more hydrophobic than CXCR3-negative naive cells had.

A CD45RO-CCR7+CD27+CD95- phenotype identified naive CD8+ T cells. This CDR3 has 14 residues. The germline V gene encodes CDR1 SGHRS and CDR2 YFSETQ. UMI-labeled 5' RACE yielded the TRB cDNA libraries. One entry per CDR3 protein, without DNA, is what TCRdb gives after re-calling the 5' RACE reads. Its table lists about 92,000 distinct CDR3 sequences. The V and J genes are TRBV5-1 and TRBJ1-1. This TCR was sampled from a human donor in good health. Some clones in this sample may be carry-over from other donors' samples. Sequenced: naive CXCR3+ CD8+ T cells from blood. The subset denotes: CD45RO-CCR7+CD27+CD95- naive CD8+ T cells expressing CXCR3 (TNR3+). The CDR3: CASSLRRGNTEAFF.